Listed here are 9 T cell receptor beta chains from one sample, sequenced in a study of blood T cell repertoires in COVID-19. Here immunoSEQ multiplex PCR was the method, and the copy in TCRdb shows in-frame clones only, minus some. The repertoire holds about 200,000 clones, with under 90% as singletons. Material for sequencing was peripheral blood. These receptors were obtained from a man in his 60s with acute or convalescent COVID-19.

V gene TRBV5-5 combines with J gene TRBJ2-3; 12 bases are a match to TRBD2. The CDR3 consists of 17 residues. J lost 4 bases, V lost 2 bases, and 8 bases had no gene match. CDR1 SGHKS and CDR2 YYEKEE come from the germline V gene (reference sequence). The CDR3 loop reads CASSLPRLAGAADTQYF. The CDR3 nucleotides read TGTGCCAGCAGCTTACCCCGACTAGCGGGAGCCGCAGATACGCAGTATTTT.

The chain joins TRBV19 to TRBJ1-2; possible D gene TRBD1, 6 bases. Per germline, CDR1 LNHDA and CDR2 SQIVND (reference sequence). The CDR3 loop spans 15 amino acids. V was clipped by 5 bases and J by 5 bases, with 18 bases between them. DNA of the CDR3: TGTGCCAGTAGTGACGACAGGAGAGGGGTATATGGCTACACCTTC. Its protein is CASSDDRRGVYGYTF.

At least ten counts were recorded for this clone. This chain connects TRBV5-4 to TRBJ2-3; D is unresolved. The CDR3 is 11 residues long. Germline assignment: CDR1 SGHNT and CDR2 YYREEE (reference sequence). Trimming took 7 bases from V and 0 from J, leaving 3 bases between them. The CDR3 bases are TGTGCCAGCGGCAGCACAGATACGCAGTATTTT. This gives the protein CASGSTDTQYF.

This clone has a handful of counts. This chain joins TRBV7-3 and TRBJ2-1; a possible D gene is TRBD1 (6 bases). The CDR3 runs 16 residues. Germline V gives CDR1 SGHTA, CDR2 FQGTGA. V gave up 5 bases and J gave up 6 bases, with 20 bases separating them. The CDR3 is CASSPTSTGSGNEQFF. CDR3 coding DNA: TGTGCCAGCAGCCCTACTTCCACAGGGTCTGGCAATGAGCAGTTCTTC.

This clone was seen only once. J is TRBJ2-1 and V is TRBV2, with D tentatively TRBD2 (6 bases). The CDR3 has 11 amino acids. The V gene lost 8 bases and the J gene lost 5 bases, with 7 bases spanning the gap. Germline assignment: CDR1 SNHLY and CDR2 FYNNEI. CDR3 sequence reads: CASGTDNEQFF. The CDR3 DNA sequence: TGTGCCAGCGGGACTGACAATGAGCAGTTCTTC.

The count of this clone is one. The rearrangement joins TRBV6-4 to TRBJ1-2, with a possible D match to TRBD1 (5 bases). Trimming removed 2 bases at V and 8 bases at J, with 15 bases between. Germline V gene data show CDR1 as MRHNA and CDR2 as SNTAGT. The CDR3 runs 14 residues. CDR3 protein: CASSDRHGQGGYTF. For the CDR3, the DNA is TGTGCCAGCAGTGACCGGCACGGCCAGGGAGGCTACACCTTC.

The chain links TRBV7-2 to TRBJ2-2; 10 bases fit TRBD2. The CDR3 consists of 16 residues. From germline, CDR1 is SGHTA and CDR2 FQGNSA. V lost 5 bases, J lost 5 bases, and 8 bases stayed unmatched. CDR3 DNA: TGTGCCAGCAGCCTGAGCGGGGGGGCGTCGACCGGGGAGCTGTTTTTT. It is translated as CASSLSGGASTGELFF.

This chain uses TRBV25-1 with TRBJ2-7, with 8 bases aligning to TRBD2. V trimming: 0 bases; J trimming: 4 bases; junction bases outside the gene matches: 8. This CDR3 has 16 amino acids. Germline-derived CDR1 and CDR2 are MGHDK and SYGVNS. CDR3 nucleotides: TGTGCCAGCAGTGAATATTTCCCAGCGGGAGATTACGAGCAGTACTTC. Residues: CASSEYFPAGDYEQYF.

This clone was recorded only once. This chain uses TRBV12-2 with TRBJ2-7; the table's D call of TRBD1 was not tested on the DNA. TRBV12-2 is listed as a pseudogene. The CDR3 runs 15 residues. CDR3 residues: CASRFLDRVSYEQYF. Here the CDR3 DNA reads TGTGCAAGTCGCTTCCTAGACAGGGTCTCCTACGAGCAGTACTTC.